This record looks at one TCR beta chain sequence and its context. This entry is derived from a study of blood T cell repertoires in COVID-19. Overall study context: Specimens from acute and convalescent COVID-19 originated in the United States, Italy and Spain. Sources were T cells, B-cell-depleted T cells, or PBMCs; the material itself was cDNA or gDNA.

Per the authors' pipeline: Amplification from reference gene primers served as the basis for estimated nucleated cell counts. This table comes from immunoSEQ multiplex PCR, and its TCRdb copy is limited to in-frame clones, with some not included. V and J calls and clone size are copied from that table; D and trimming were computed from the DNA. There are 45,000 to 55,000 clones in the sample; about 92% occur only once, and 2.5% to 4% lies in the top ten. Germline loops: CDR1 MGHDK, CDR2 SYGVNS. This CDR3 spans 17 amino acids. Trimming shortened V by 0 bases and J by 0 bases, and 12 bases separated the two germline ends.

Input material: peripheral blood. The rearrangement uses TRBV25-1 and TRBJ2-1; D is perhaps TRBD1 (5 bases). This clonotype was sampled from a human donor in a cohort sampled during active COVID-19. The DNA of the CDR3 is TGTGCCAGCAGTGAATATCAAGGGGTCAGCTCCTACAATGAGCAGTTCTTC. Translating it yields CASSEYQGVSSYNEQFF.